The rows below give T cell receptor beta chains drawn from one sample of a study of response to subunit inactivated influenza vaccine. One entry per CDR3 protein results from TCRdb running MiXCR on the RT-PCR reads. The table has hundreds of thousands of distinct CDR3 sequences, 15% to 18% seen once. The sequences come from PBMCs from blood, collected 11 to 12 days after vaccination. The receptor source for this set is a man aged 45 to 65 who received an inactivated influenza vaccine. The CDR3 runs from the conserved cysteine through the conserved F or W. The order of the fields is D gene, clone size, J gene, V gene, CDR3 DNA, CDR3 protein. D genes are given only for firm matches. Clone size, where shown, is once, few, many, or a class for clones that have expanded.

NA | many | TRBJ1-1 | TRBV12-3/TRBV12-4 | TGTGCCAGCAGTTTCGGACAGAACACTGAAGCTTTCTTT | CASSFGQNTEAFF
NA | many | TRBJ2-2 | TRBV2 | TGTGCCAGCAGTGAATGGCAGCTAGGGATGGGCGGGGAGCTGTTTTTT | CASSEWQLGMGGELFF
NA | few | TRBJ1-3 | TRBV12-3/TRBV12-4 | TGTGCCAGCAGTCTACGAGGTAGCTTTGGAAACACCATATATTTT | CASSLRGSFGNTIYF
TRBD1 | NA | TRBJ1-5 | TRBV20-1 | TGCAGTGCTACCGGGACAGCAGGAAATCAGCCCCAGCATTTT | CSATGTAGNQPQHF
TRBD1 | few | TRBJ2-1 | TRBV27 | TGTGCCAGCAGTTTAGGACAGGGGTATCGCGGTGAGCAGTTCTTC | CASSLGQGYRGEQFF
NA | NA | TRBJ2-3 | TRBV5-6 | TGTGCCAGCAGCGTAGCCAGGGGCGGAGGGGATACGCAGTATTTT | CASSVARGGGDTQYF
NA | NA | TRBJ1-2 | TRBV20-1 | TGCAGTGCGGGTACAGGTGGCTACACCTTC | CSAGTGGYTF
TRBD2 | many | TRBJ2-3 | TRBV7-2 | TGTGCCAGCAGCTTGTCCGGGACTAGCTCCTTGGTAGATACGCAGTATTTT | CASSLSGTSSLVDTQYF
NA | many | TRBJ2-3 | TRBV12-3/TRBV12-4 | TGCGCCAGCAGCTTGGGGGGGGCCACAGATACGCAGTATTTT | CASSLGGATDTQYF
TRBD2 | NA | TRBJ2-7 | TRBV2 | TGTGCCAGCAGTGCCGGGACTAGCACCCCCCGGCAGTACTTC | CASSAGTSTPRQYF
NA | NA | TRBJ2-2 | TRBV2 | TGTGCCAGCATCGGGAGTTCAGGGGAGCTGTTTTTT | CASIGSSGELFF
NA | NA | TRBJ2-7 | TRBV10-3 | TGTGCCATCAGTGCTGACACGGGGAATCCCTACGAGCAGTACTTC | CAISADTGNPYEQYF
TRBD2 | many | TRBJ2-1 | TRBV7-6 | TGTGCCAGCAGCTTAGCAGCACTAGCGGGAGACAATGAGCAGTTCTTC | CASSLAALAGDNEQFF
TRBD1 | NA | TRBJ2-3 | TRBV7-2 | TGTGCCAGCAGCTTAGCGCGGTTCCTTACAGGGGTAACAGATACGCAGTATTTT | CASSLARFLTGVTDTQYF
NA | few | TRBJ2-3 | TRBV28 | TGTGCCAGCAGTTTTCTTCTCGTCGACACAGATACGCAGTATTTT | CASSFLLVDTDTQYF
NA | many | TRBJ2-5 | TRBV5-8 | TGTGCCAGCAGCTCCCGGGTTATCCAAGAGACCCAGTACTTC | CASSSRVIQETQYF
NA | few | TRBJ2-7 | TRBV6-5 | TGTGCCAGCAGTTACGACGGCCTCTACGAGCAGTACTTC | CASSYDGLYEQYF
TRBD2 | NA | TRBJ2-5 | TRBV11-1 | TGTGCCAGCAGCTTATCTCCGGGAGGGAAAGAGACCCAGTACTTC | CASSLSPGGKETQYF
TRBD2 | NA | TRBJ2-3 | TRBV12-3/TRBV12-4 | TGTGCCAGCAGTTTATATAAAGGGGACTACGCAGATACGCAGTATTTT | CASSLYKGDYADTQYF
NA | NA | TRBJ2-7 | TRBV20-1 | TGCAGTGCTTCCAGGAGGGGTCTGGACGAGCAGTACTTC | CSASRRGLDEQYF
TRBD2 | few | TRBJ2-7 | TRBV20-1 | TGCAGTGCTAGCCGAGGGACTAGTAAACGCGAGCAGTACTTC | CSASRGTSKREQYF
TRBD1 | NA | TRBJ2-7 | TRBV28 | TGTGCCAGCAGCGAGGGACAGGGCGGCTACGAGCAGTACTTC | CASSEGQGGYEQYF
NA | NA | TRBJ2-7 | TRBV4-3 | TGCGCCAGCAGCCAAGATTTGGCTAGCGCAGCAACGCGGCAGTACTTC | CASSQDLASAATRQYF
NA | NA | TRBJ2-1 | TRBV7-6 | TGTGCCAGCAGCGGTGAGGGACTCAGAACTTCCTACAATGAGCAGTTCTTC | CASSGEGLRTSYNEQFF
NA | few | TRBJ2-3 | TRBV7-9 | TGTGCCAGCAAGGGGCCGATTAGCACAGATACGCAGTATTTT | CASKGPISTDTQYF
NA | NA | TRBJ1-1 | TRBV12-3/TRBV12-4 | TGTGCCAGCAGACGACTGCTGATTACTGAAGCTTTCTTT | CASRRLLITEAFF
TRBD2 | NA | TRBJ2-3 | TRBV29-1 | TGCAGCGGATCGGGACTAGCGGGTTTTGCCACAGATACGCAGTATTTT | CSGSGLAGFATDTQYF
TRBD2 | many | TRBJ2-1 | TRBV7-8 | TGTGCCAGCAGCCCTAGCGGGGGGGCCAGTAATGAGCAGTTCTTC | CASSPSGGASNEQFF
NA | few | TRBJ2-7 | TRBV6-1 | TGTGCCAGCAGTGAAGCGCCTCGGCGGTCCTACGAGCAGTACTTC | CASSEAPRRSYEQYF
NA | few | TRBJ2-1 | TRBV29-1 | TGCAGCGTTTTTCCGATTGTGGGCAATGAGCAGTTCTTC | CSVFPIVGNEQFF
NA | few | TRBJ1-4 | TRBV28 | TGTGCCAGCAGTTCGAACCGGGACGGAGATGAAAAACTGTTTTTT | CASSSNRDGDEKLFF
NA | NA | TRBJ2-3 | TRBV29-1 | TGCAGCGTTGAACGTGGGCTAGTTGCAGATACGCAGTATTTT | CSVERGLVADTQYF
NA | few | TRBJ2-1 | TRBV7-2 | TGTGCCAGCAGCCCGCCGGGGCCCTCCTACAATGAGCAGTTCTTC | CASSPPGPSYNEQFF
NA | NA | TRBJ2-2 | TRBV19 | TGTGCCAGTAGTATGGGTGCTGGGCACAACACCGGGGAGCTGTTTTTT | CASSMGAGHNTGELFF
NA | NA | TRBJ1-2 | TRBV28 | TGTGCCAGCAGGCAGGGTAGGGGCTACACCTTC | CASRQGRGYTF
TRBD2 | NA | TRBJ2-1 | TRBV6-5 | TGTGCCAGCAGTTCCATACTAGCGGGGGATACCAATGAGCAGTTCTTC | CASSSILAGDTNEQFF
NA | NA | TRBJ2-2 | TRBV12-3/TRBV12-4 | TGTGCCAGCAGTTCCACGGGCCTGAACACCGGGGAGCTGTTTTTT | CASSSTGLNTGELFF
TRBD2 | NA | TRBJ2-2 | TRBV5-1 | TGCGCCAGCAGCGAGGCGGGGGTGGACACCGGGGAGCTGTTTTTT | CASSEAGVDTGELFF
NA | many | TRBJ1-4 | TRBV20-1 | TGCAGTGCCCGGTTCTCGGAAAAACTGTTTTTT | CSARFSEKLFF
NA | NA | TRBJ2-2 | TRBV10-3 | TGTGCCATCAGTGAGTCGGGCGCCATCACCGGGGAGCTGTTTTTT | CAISESGAITGELFF
TRBD2 | few | TRBJ2-3 | TRBV6-5 | TGTGCCAGCAGTTATGCCACCGGGACTAGCGGGGGTGATACGCAGTATTTT | CASSYATGTSGGDTQYF
NA | NA | TRBJ1-2 | TRBV6-1 | TGTGCCAGCAGAATCTACGGCATCGGGTTCTATGGCTACACCTTC | CASRIYGIGFYGYTF
NA | NA | TRBJ1-1 | TRBV28 | TGTGCCAGCAGTTTATCGGGTAGCCCGGGGGCTTTCTTT | CASSLSGSPGAFF